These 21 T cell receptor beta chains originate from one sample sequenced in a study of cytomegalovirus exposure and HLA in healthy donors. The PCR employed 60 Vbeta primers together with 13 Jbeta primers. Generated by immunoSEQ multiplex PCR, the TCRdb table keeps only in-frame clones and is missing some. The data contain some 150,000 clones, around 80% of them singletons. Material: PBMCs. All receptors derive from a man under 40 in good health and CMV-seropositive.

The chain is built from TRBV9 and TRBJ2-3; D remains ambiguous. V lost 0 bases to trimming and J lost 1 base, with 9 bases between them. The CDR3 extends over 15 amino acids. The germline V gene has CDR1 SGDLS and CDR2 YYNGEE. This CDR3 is CASSVGGWGTDTQYF. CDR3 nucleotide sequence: TGTGCCAGCAGCGTAGGAGGTTGGGGCACAGATACGCAGTATTTT.

The CDR3 region has the DNA TGTGCCAGCAGGACAGCCGGGACAGATAACGCTGAAGCTTTCTTT. This translates into CASRTAGTDNAEAFF. The gene calls are TRBV6-6 and TRBJ1-1; 7 bases line up with TRBD1. CDR3 length equals 15 residues. Germline CDR1 MNHNY, CDR2 SVGAGI (reference sequence). With 6 bases clipped from V and 6 bases from J, the junction kept 13 bases outside the gene matches.

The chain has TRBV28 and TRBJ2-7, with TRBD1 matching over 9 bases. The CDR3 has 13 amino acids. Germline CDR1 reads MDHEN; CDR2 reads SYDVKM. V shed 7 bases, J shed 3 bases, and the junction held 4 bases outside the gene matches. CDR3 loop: CASKPGQGYEQYF. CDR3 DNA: TGTGCCAGCAAACCGGGACAGGGCTACGAGCAGTACTTC.

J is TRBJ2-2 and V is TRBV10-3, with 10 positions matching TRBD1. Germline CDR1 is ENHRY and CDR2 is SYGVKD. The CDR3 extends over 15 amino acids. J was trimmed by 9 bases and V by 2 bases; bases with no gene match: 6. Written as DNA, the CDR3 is TGTGCCATCAGTGAGAAGGGGACAGGGGACAGGGAGCTGTTTTTT. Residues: CAISEKGTGDRELFF.

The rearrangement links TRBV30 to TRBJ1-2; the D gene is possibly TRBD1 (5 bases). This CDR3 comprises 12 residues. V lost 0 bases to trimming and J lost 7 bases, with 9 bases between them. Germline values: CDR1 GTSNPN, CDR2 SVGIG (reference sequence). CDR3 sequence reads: CAWSVRGGGYTF. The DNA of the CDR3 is TGTGCCTGGAGTGTACGGGGGGGTGGCTACACCTTC.

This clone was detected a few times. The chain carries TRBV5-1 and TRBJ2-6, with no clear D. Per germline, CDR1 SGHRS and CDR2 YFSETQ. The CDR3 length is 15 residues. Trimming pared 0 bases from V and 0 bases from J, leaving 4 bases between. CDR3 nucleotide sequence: TGCGCCAGCAGCTTGGTGGCCTCTGGGGCCAACGTCCTGACTTTC. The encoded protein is CASSLVASGANVLTF.

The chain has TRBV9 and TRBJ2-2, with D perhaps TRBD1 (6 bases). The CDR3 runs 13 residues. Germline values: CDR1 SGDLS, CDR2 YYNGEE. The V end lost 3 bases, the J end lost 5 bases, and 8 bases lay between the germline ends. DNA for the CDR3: TGTGCCAGCAGCGGGGACAAAACCGGGGAGCTGTTTTTT. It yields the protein CASSGDKTGELFF.

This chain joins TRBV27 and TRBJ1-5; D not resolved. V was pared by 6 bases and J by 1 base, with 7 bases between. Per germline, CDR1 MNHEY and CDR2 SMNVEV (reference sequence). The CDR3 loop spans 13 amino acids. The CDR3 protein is CASSPRSNQPQHF. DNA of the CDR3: TGTGCCAGCAGCCCCCGGAGCAATCAGCCCCAGCATTTT.

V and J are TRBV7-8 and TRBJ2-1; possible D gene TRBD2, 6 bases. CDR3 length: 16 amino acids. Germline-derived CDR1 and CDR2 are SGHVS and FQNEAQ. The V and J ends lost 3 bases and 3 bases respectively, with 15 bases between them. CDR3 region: CASSFGIGGSYNEQFF. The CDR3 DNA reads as TGTGCCAGCAGCTTTGGGATCGGGGGAAGCTACAATGAGCAGTTCTTC.

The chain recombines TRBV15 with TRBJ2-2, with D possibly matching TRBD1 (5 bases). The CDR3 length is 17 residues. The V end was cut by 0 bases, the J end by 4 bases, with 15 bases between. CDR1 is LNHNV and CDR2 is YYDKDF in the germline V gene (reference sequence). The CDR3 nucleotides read TGTGCCACCAGCAGAGATTTGGGGCAGGCCATCACCGGGGAGCTGTTTTTT. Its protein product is CATSRDLGQAITGELFF.

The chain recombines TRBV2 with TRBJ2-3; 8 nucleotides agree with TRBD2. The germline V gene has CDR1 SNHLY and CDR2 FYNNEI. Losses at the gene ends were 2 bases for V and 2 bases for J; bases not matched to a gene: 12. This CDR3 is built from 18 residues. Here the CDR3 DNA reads TGTGCCAGCAGTGAATGGGTAGCGGGACGAAAAACCACAGATACGCAGTATTTT. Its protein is CASSEWVAGRKTTDTQYF.

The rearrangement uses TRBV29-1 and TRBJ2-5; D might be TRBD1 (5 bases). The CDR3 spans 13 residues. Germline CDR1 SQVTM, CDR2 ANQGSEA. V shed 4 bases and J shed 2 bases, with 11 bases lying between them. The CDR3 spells CSVGGHYQETQYF. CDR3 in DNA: TGCAGCGTTGGCGGACATTATCAAGAGACCCAGTACTTC. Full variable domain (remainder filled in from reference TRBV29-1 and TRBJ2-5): SAVISQKPSRDICQRGTSLTIQCQVDSQVTMMFWYRQQPGQSLTLIATANQGSEATYESGFVIDKFPISRPNLTFSTLTVSNMSPEDSSIYLCSVGGHYQETQYFGPGTRLLVL.

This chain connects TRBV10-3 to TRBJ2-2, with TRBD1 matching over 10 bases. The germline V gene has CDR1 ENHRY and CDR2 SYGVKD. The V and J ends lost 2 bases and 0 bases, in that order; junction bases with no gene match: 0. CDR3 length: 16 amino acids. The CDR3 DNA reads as TGTGCCATCAGTGAGGACAGGGGGCCGAACACCGGGGAGCTGTTTTTT. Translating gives CAISEDRGPNTGELFF.

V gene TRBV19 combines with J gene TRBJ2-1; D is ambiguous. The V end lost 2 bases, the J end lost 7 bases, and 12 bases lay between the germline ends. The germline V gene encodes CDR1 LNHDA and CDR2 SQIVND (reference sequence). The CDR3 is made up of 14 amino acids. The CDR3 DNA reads TGTGCCAGTAGTATATTAGATCCTTGGAATGAGCAGTTCTTC. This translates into CASSILDPWNEQFF.

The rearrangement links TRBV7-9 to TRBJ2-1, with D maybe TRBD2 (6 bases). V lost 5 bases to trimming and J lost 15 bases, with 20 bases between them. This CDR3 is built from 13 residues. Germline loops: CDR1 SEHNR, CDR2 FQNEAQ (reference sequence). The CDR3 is CASSPGISGTRFF. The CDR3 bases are TGTGCCAGCAGCCCAGGGATTTCCGGGACTCGGTTCTTC.

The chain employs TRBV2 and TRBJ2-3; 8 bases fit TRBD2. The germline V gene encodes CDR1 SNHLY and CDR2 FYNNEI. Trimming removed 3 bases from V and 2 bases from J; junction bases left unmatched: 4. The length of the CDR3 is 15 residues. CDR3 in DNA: TGTGCCAGCAGTGAGATTAGCGGGGTCACAGATACGCAGTATTTT. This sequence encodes CASSEISGVTDTQYF.

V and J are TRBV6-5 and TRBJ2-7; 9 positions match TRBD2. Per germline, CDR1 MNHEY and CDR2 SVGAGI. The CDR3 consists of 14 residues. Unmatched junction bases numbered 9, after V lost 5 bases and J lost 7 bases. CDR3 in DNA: TGTGCCAGCAGTGGCGGGAGGGCCTCGGGGGAGCAGTACTTC. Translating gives CASSGGRASGEQYF.

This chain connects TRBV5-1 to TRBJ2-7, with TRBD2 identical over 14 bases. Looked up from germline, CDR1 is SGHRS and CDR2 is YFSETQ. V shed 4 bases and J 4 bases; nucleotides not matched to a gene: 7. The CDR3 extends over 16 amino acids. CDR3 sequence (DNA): TGCGCCAGCAGCGTCGCCGGGACTAGCGGGAGTTACGAGCAGTACTTC. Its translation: CASSVAGTSGSYEQYF.

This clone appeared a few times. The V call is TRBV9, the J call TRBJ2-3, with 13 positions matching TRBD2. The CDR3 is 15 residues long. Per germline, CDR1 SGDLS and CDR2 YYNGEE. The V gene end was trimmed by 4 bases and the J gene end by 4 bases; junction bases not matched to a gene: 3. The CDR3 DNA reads TGTGCCAGCAGCTTACTAGCGGGAGGGGCAGATACGCAGTATTTT. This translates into CASSLLAGGADTQYF. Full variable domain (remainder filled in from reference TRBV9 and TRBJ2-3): DSGVTQTPKHLITATGQRVTLRCSPRSGDLSVYWYQQSLDQGLQFLIQYYNGEERAKGNILERFSAQQFPDLHSELNLSSLELGDSALYFCASSLLAGGADTQYFGPGTRLTVL.

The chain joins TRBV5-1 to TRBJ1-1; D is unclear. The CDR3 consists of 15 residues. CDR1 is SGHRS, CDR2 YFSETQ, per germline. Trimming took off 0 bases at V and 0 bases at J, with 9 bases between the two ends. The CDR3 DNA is TGCGCCAGCAGCTTGGGCGGCAGCTTGAACACTGAAGCTTTCTTT. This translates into CASSLGGSLNTEAFF.

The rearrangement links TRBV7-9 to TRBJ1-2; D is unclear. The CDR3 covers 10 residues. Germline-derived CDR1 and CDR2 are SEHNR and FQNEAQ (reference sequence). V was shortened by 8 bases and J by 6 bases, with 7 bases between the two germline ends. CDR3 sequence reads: CASSVNGYTF. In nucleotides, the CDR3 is TGTGCCAGCTCGGTCAATGGCTACACCTTC.